Shown below are 13 T cell receptor beta chains from a single sample sequenced in a study of long-term antiretroviral therapy in people with HIV. Assay version v3.0 of immunoSEQ was used, and it was run at survey level. This table comes from immunoSEQ multiplex PCR, and its TCRdb copy is limited to in-frame clones, with some not included. The sample lists 40,000 to 60,000 clones; about 81% were seen once. The sequencing used unsorted PBMCs, collected 0.8 years after starting antiretroviral therapy. The receptors here all came from a woman under 30 with HIV.

V and J are TRBV28 and TRBJ1-4, with 10 positions matching TRBD1. The length of the CDR3 is 13 residues. With V trimmed by 6 bases and J by 8 bases, 3 bases remained unmatched. Germline V gene sequence: CDR1 MDHEN, CDR2 SYDVKM. The CDR3 DNA is TGTGCCAGCAGGGGACAGGGGAGGGAAAAACTGTTTTTT. Translated: CASRGQGREKLFF.

DNA for the CDR3: TGCGCCAGCAGTGCCGACAGTCCTCTCGACGAGCAGTACTTC. As protein: CASSADSPLDEQYF. The chain links TRBV5-1 to TRBJ2-5, with TRBD1 as a possible D gene (5 bases). The end of the DNA aligns better with TRBJ2-7, so the J call may be wrong. Germline CDR1 SGHRS, CDR2 YFSETQ. The CDR3 covers 14 residues.

This chain joins TRBV19 and TRBJ1-3, with D possibly TRBD1 on 5 matching bases. The germline V gene encodes CDR1 LNHDA and CDR2 SQIVND (reference sequence). The CDR3 consists of 15 residues. Trimming cost V 4 bases and J 6 bases, with 16 bases left between them. The CDR3 sequence is CASSTPTDLANTIYF. The CDR3 DNA sequence: TGTGCCAGTAGTACGCCGACAGACCTGGCAAACACCATATATTTT.

In its sample, this clone was seen once. The rearrangement joins TRBV7-9 to TRBJ2-2; 12 bases line up with TRBD2. CDR3 length equals 17 residues. Germline CDR1 and CDR2: SEHNR and FQNEAQ (reference sequence). V lost 3 bases and J lost 6; bases outside the gene matches: 8. CDR3 protein: CASSLREGLAGAGELFF. The CDR3 DNA sequence: TGTGCCAGCAGCTTGCGGGAGGGACTAGCGGGCGCCGGGGAGCTGTTTTTT.

V is TRBV7-8 and J is TRBJ2-2; possibly TRBD2 for D (5 bases). The ends were cut back, 0 bases at V and 6 bases at J, with 8 bases in the middle. This CDR3 contains 14 residues. Germline loops: CDR1 SGHVS, CDR2 FQNEAQ. CDR3 bases: TGTGCCAGCAGCTTAGCGGGAGTCCCCGGGGAGCTGTTTTTT. Translation: CASSLAGVPGELFF.

The genes are TRBV2 and TRBJ1-1, with unresolved D. The CDR3 has 13 amino acids. Per the germline V gene, CDR1 is SNHLY and CDR2 is FYNNEI. Trimming stripped 2 bases from V and 5 bases from J, with 9 bases between. The CDR3 DNA reads TGTGCCAGCAGTGAACTAGTCCCGACTGAAGCTTTCTTT. Residues: CASSELVPTEAFF.

The V gene is TRBV5-1, the J gene TRBJ1-2, with D perhaps TRBD1 (6 bases). This CDR3 region has 18 residues. CDR1 and CDR2 (germline): SGHRS, YFSETQ. Trimming removed 3 bases from V and 5 bases from J, with 26 bases in between. DNA for the CDR3: TGCGCCAGCAGCTCACGGACCGAGCCTTCAGGGGCACTATATGGCTACACCTTC. Encoded protein: CASSSRTEPSGALYGYTF.

This chain links TRBV29-1 with TRBJ1-5; unclear D gene. V lost 4 bases and J 7 bases, leaving 11 bases between the germline ends. Germline V gives CDR1 SQVTM, CDR2 ANQGSEA. This CDR3 spans 12 amino acids. The CDR3 reads CSVASGFQPQHF. CDR3 in DNA: TGCAGCGTTGCCTCGGGGTTCCAGCCCCAGCATTTT. Drawing the rest from reference TRBV29-1 and TRBJ1-5, the complete variable domain is SAVISQKPSRDICQRGTSLTIQCQVDSQVTMMFWYRQQPGQSLTLIATANQGSEATYESGFVIDKFPISRPNLTFSTLTVSNMSPEDSSIYLCSVASGFQPQHFGDGTRLSIL.

CDR3 amino acids: CASSRGQGPITSYEQYF. CDR3 DNA: TGTGCCAGCAGCCGCGGACAGGGGCCTATTACCTCCTACGAGCAGTACTTC. This chain uses TRBV7-6 with TRBJ2-7, with TRBD1 identical over 9 bases. This CDR3 contains 17 residues. Germline-derived CDR1 and CDR2 are SGHVS and FNYEAQ. J lost 0 bases, V lost 5 bases, and 11 bases had no gene match.

V usage is TRBV19 and J usage is TRBJ2-1; the match to TRBD1 covers 9 bases. Trimming took 6 bases from V and 7 from J; bases not matched to a gene: 7. CDR1 is LNHDA and CDR2 is SQIVND in the germline V gene (reference sequence). The CDR3 length is 14 residues. The CDR3 reads CASRPDRGRNEQFF. CDR3 DNA: TGTGCCAGTAGACCGGACAGGGGTAGGAATGAGCAGTTCTTC.

This chain joins TRBV7-2 and TRBJ2-5, with TRBD2 matching 8 bases. The V gene's germline CDR1 is SGHTA and CDR2 FQGNSA. CDR3 size: 17 residues. Trimming removed 4 bases from V and 5 bases from J; junction bases left unmatched: 15. CDR3 amino acids: CASSSHSGRAWGETQYF. The CDR3 nucleotides read TGTGCCAGCAGCTCGCATTCCGGGAGGGCCTGGGGGGAGACCCAGTACTTC.

The genes are TRBV25-1 and TRBJ2-5; D gene uncertain. The CDR3 runs to 14 residues. Trimming pared 0 bases from V and 2 bases from J, leaving 7 bases between. CDR1 is MGHDK and CDR2 is SYGVNS in the germline V gene. The DNA of the CDR3 is TGTGCCAGCAGTGAATATACGGATCAAGAGACCCAGTACTTC. It codes for CASSEYTDQETQYF.

The rearrangement joins TRBV7-2 to TRBJ2-3; D perhaps matches TRBD2 (5 bases). CDR3 length: 15 residues. Germline lookup yields CDR1 SGHTA and CDR2 FQGNSA. The germline V and J ends were trimmed by 5 bases and 2 bases, with 14 bases remaining between them. The CDR3 nucleotides read TGTGCCAGCAGCCTGAGGGCCCCTCACACAGATACGCAGTATTTT. Translated, it gives CASSLRAPHTDTQYF.